These 25 T cell receptor beta chains were sequenced from one sample in a study of T cell repertoires in ileal Crohn's disease. The data were produced by immunoSEQ multiplex PCR, yet TCRdb's version contains in-frame clones alone and is incomplete. The table lists approximately 9,000 clones, roughly 72% of them singletons. Sample: ileal tissue. These receptors originate from an adult with Crohn's disease.

The rearrangement joins TRBV19 to TRBJ1-3, with unresolved D. V lost 3 bases and J 0 bases, leaving 9 bases between the germline ends. The CDR3 sequence is 15 residues long. CDR1 and CDR2 from the germline V gene are LNHDA and SQIVND (reference sequence). The chain's CDR3 is CASSMGRLSGNTIYF. In DNA form, the CDR3 reads TGTGCCAGTAGTATGGGGAGACTCTCTGGAAACACCATATATTTT.

V and J are TRBV27 and TRBJ2-7, with D unresolved. CDR3 size: 11 residues. V was clipped by 7 bases and J by 2 bases, with 6 bases between them. Germline loops: CDR1 MNHEY, CDR2 SMNVEV (reference sequence). CDR3 DNA sequence: TGTGCCAGCATGACAACCTACGAGCAGTACTTC. The encoded protein is CASMTTYEQYF.

The chain links TRBV7-2 to TRBJ1-1; D unresolved. Looked up from germline, CDR1 is SGHTA and CDR2 is FQGNSA. The germline V and J ends were trimmed by 1 base and 4 bases, with 7 bases remaining between them. The CDR3 has 13 amino acids. The CDR3 is CASSLVTGTEAFF. Here the CDR3 DNA reads TGTGCCAGCAGCTTAGTTACGGGCACTGAAGCTTTCTTT.

In this sample, this clone turned up once. V and J are TRBV5-8 and TRBJ1-2; TRBD1 might be the D (6 bases). This CDR3 contains 13 residues. Germline V gene lookup returns CDR1 SGHTS and CDR2 YDEGEE. The germline V and J ends were trimmed by 0 bases and 5 bases, with 8 bases remaining between them. The CDR3 loop reads CASSLDRGYGYTF. The CDR3 nucleotides read TGTGCCAGCAGCTTGGATAGGGGGTATGGCTACACCTTC.

The chain combines TRBV5-1 with TRBJ2-5; no clear D. The CDR3 runs 15 residues. CDR1 is SGHRS, CDR2 YFSETQ, per germline. V was trimmed by 0 bases and J by 2 bases, leaving 11 bases between them. This CDR3 is CASSLARRSQETQYF. The CDR3, as DNA: TGCGCCAGCAGCTTGGCGCGGCGGTCACAAGAGACCCAGTACTTC.

The chain joins TRBV5-6 to TRBJ2-7; 8 bases line up with TRBD1. The J segment lost 1 base and the V segment lost 4 bases, leaving 1 base of the junction unmatched. This CDR3 is 13 amino acids long. The germline V gene encodes CDR1 SGHDT and CDR2 YYEEEE. The CDR3 protein is CASSRDRSYEQYF. The CDR3, as DNA: TGTGCCAGCAGCCGGGACAGGTCCTACGAGCAGTACTTC.

The chain links TRBV19 to TRBJ1-3; D gene ambiguous. The germline gives CDR1 LNHDA, CDR2 SQIVND (reference sequence). The CDR3 totals 15 residues. V was cut by 1 base and J by 0 bases, with 7 bases left in between. The CDR3 sequence: CASSIGGVSGNTIYF. CDR3 in DNA: TGTGCCAGTAGTATAGGAGGAGTCTCTGGAAACACCATATATTTT.

The J gene is TRBJ2-6, the V gene TRBV7-6; TRBD1 aligns across 8 bases. The germline CDR1 and CDR2 sequences are SGHVS and FNYEAQ. CDR3 length: 19 residues. V shed 1 base, J shed 3 bases, and the junction held 11 bases outside the gene matches. The CDR3 region has the DNA TGTGCCAGCAGCTTAGAGGCCAGGGGGCGTCATATTGGGGCCAACGTCCTGACTTTC. Its protein is CASSLEARGRHIGANVLTF.

The rearrangement links TRBV9 to TRBJ1-1; D ambiguous. This CDR3 is built from 12 residues. The V gene lost 2 bases and the J gene lost 6 bases, with 8 bases spanning the gap. CDR1 and CDR2 from the germline V gene are SGDLS and YYNGEE. The CDR3 spells CASSVAGAEAFF. CDR3 sequence (DNA): TGTGCCAGCAGCGTGGCGGGCGCTGAAGCTTTCTTT.

J is TRBJ2-5 and V is TRBV18, with 9 bases aligning to TRBD1. This CDR3 contains 14 residues. CDR1 KGHSH and CDR2 LQKENI come from the germline V gene. Trimming cost V 1 base and J 3 bases; bases outside gene matches: 0. The CDR3 loop reads CASSPRDREETQYF. CDR3 in DNA: TGTGCCAGCTCACCACGGGACAGGGAAGAGACCCAGTACTTC.

This chain uses TRBV6-5 with TRBJ1-2, with 9 bases that match TRBD1. The ends lost 5 bases at V and 9 bases at J; junction bases unmatched: 7. The germline V gene has CDR1 MNHEY and CDR2 SVGAGI. The CDR3 is 13 amino acids. The CDR3 protein is CASSDGQGRSYTF. The CDR3 region has the DNA TGTGCCAGCAGTGACGGACAGGGGAGAAGCTACACCTTC.

This clone occurred a few times. The chain has TRBV7-8 and TRBJ2-3, with D maybe TRBD2 (5 bases). The V end lost 5 bases, the J end lost 1 base, and 7 bases lay between the germline ends. CDR3 size: 13 residues. CDR1 and CDR2 (germline): SGHVS, FQNEAQ. Here the CDR3 reads CASSRLRTDTQYF. Here the CDR3 DNA reads TGTGCCAGCAGCCGACTACGCACAGATACGCAGTATTTT.

The CDR3: CASSRGQRQETQYF. The DNA for the CDR3 is TGTGCCAGCAGCCGCGGACAGAGACAAGAGACCCAGTACTTC. The chain uses TRBV11-2 and TRBJ2-5, with a tentative D call TRBD1 (6 bases). The CDR3 is 14 amino acids. Germline V gives CDR1 SGHAT, CDR2 FQNNGV. Trimming cost V 5 bases and J 2 bases, with 12 bases left between them.

About this clone itself: Other nucleotide sequences from this sample produce the same CDR3. V and J are TRBV4-1 and TRBJ2-1; the match to TRBD2 covers 14 bases. This CDR3 region has 18 residues. Germline trimming cut 1 base from V and 2 bases from J; bases unmatched to any gene: 4. Germline CDR1 MGHRA, CDR2 YSYEKL. The CDR3 region is CASSQGLAGGPTYNEQFF. DNA of the CDR3: TGCGCCAGCAGCCAAGGACTAGCGGGAGGGCCCACCTACAATGAGCAGTTCTTC.

The chain carries TRBV27 and TRBJ2-3; possible D gene TRBD2, 5 bases. The V end was cut by 3 bases, the J end by 5 bases, with 18 bases between. The CDR3 is 16 residues long. Germline V gene sequence: CDR1 MNHEY, CDR2 SMNVEV (reference sequence). The CDR3 DNA reads TGTGCCAGCAGTTTCACTAGTGGGAACGCTTTAGATACGCAGTATTTT. It specifies CASSFTSGNALDTQYF.

A few counts support this clone. The CDR3 here is CAWRIGTGSGYTF. CDR3 DNA: TGTGCCTGGAGAATAGGGACAGGGAGTGGCTACACCTTC. The V gene is TRBV30, the J gene TRBJ1-2; 9 nucleotides align to TRBD1. The junction had 6 bases not matched to a gene; V was cut back by 3 bases and J by 7 bases. The CDR3 sequence is 13 residues long. Germline CDR1 is GTSNPN and CDR2 is SVGIG (reference sequence).

The sample holds one count of this clone. The chain combines TRBV10-3 with TRBJ2-3; unclear D gene. This CDR3 contains 17 residues. CDR1 is ENHRY and CDR2 is SYGVKD in the germline V gene. V lost 0 bases to trimming and J lost 4 bases, with 17 bases between them. CDR3 amino acids: CAISESNSSVFPDTQYF. In DNA, the CDR3 is TGTGCCATCAGTGAGTCCAACTCCTCGGTTTTCCCAGATACGCAGTATTTT.

V usage is TRBV9 and J usage is TRBJ2-2, with a possible D match to TRBD1 (5 bases). There are 16 residues in the CDR3. The V gene's germline CDR1 is SGDLS and CDR2 YYNGEE. The germline V and J ends were trimmed by 0 bases and 5 bases, with 14 bases remaining between them. The CDR3 sequence is CASSVAIGRATGELFF. The DNA of the CDR3 is TGTGCCAGCAGCGTAGCAATAGGCAGGGCAACCGGGGAGCTGTTTTTT.

J is TRBJ2-6 and V is TRBV7-9; maybe TRBD1 (7 bases). CDR1 SEHNR and CDR2 FQNEAQ come from the germline V gene (reference sequence). The length of the CDR3 is 16 residues. The V and J ends lost 7 bases and 0 bases respectively, with 13 bases between them. CDR3 nucleotides: TGTGCCAGCATCCCAGGGGGGATCTCTGGGGCCAACGTCCTGACTTTC. This sequence encodes CASIPGGISGANVLTF.

The chain is built from TRBV27 and TRBJ2-7, with a possible D match to TRBD1 (5 bases). Trimming removed 3 bases from V and 6 bases from J, with 24 bases in between. Germline CDR1 is MNHEY and CDR2 is SMNVEV (reference sequence). The CDR3 is 17 amino acids. In nucleotides, the CDR3 is TGTGCCAGCAGTTTGGACACAATAACAATCCCCTCGTGCGAGCAGTACTTC. This sequence encodes CASSLDTITIPSCEQYF.

The rearrangement joins TRBV18 to TRBJ2-1; 12 nucleotides agree with TRBD1. The V gene's germline CDR1 is KGHSH and CDR2 LQKENI. V dropped 2 bases and J dropped 7; count of bases not matched to a gene: 6. The CDR3 length is 16 residues. The DNA for the CDR3 is TGTGCCAGCTCACCAACAACGGGACAGGGGGCAAATGAGCAGTTCTTC. It translates to CASSPTTGQGANEQFF.

This sequence joins TRBV29-1 and TRBJ2-7, with 12 nucleotides matching TRBD2. After removal of 6 bases from V and 5 bases from J, the junction contained 5 bases not matched to a gene. The V gene's germline CDR1 is SQVTM and CDR2 ANQGSEA. This CDR3 region has 13 residues. CDR3 amino acids: CSVQTSGSDEQYF. Written as DNA, the CDR3 is TGCAGCGTCCAGACTAGCGGGAGTGACGAGCAGTACTTC.

The chain carries TRBV19 and TRBJ1-2; 9 bases match TRBD1. Germline V gives CDR1 LNHDA, CDR2 SQIVND (reference sequence). V shed 4 bases, J shed 0 bases, and the junction held 6 bases outside the gene matches. The CDR3 is 16 residues long. CDR3 sequence: CASSTDRGGANYGYTF. The CDR3 coding sequence is TGTGCCAGTAGTACGGACAGGGGAGGTGCTAACTATGGCTACACCTTC.

The genes are TRBV27 and TRBJ2-7; 13 nucleotides align to TRBD2. Losses at the gene ends were 5 bases for V and 0 bases for J; bases not matched to a gene: 7. This CDR3 spans 17 amino acids. The germline gives CDR1 MNHEY, CDR2 SMNVEV (reference sequence). The CDR3 protein is CASSPGTSGTGSYEQYF. DNA of the CDR3: TGTGCCAGCAGTCCAGGGACTAGCGGGACCGGCTCCTACGAGCAGTACTTC.

The chain uses TRBV19 and TRBJ2-3, with TRBD1 identical over 8 bases. The CDR3 has 16 residues. V shed 4 bases, J shed 2 bases, and the junction held 8 bases outside the gene matches. CDR1 and CDR2 (germline): LNHDA, SQIVND (reference sequence). CDR3 region: CASSKDRGRNTDTQYF. The CDR3 DNA reads TGTGCCAGTAGTAAAGACAGGGGAAGGAACACAGATACGCAGTATTTT.